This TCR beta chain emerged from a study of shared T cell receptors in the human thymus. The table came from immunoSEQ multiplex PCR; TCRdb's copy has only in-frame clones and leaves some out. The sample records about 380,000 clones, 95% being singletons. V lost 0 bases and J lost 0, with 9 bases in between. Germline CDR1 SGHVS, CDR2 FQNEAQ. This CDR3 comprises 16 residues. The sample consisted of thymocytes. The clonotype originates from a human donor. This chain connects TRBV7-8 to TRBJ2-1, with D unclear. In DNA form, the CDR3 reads TGTGCCAGCAGCTTAGCGCCGGGTTTCTCCTACAATGAGCAGTTCTTC. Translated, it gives CASSLAPGFSYNEQFF.